This T cell receptor (beta chain) was documented in a study of cytomegalovirus exposure and HLA in healthy donors. The approximately 120-subject validation cohort, separate from the 666-subject first cohort, included the donors. For this clone: Its antigen is unknown.

CDR1 is SNHLY and CDR2 is FYNNEI in the germline V gene. Losses at the gene ends were 6 bases for V and 9 bases for J; bases not matched to a gene: 1. This CDR3 is 11 amino acids long. Broader study findings: In vitro confirmation showed a few CMV-associated chains to be CMV antigen specific. The study flagged 150 to 200 TCR beta chains as cytomegalovirus-associated.

This table comes from immunoSEQ multiplex PCR, and its TCRdb copy is limited to in-frame clones, with some not included. The table shows some 71,000 clones, with approximately 94% occurring only once. The TCR comes from a woman younger than 30 in good health and CMV-seronegative. V gene TRBV2 combines with J gene TRBJ2-1; 8 bases align to TRBD2. Sequencing was performed on PBMCs. The CDR3 DNA sequence: TGTGCCAGCAGCGGGGGGGGTGAGCAGTTCTTC. Protein product: CASSGGGEQFF.